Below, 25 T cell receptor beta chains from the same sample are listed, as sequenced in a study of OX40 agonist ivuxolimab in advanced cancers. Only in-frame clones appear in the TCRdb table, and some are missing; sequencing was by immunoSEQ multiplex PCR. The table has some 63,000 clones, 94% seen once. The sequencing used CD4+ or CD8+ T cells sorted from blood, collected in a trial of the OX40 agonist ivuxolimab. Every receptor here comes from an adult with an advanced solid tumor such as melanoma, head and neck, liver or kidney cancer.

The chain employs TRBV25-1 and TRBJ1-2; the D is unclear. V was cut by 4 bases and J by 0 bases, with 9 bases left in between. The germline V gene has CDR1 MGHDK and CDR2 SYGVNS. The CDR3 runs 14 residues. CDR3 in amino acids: CASSVPGSNYGYTF. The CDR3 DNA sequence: TGTGCCAGCAGTGTCCCAGGCTCTAACTATGGCTACACCTTC.

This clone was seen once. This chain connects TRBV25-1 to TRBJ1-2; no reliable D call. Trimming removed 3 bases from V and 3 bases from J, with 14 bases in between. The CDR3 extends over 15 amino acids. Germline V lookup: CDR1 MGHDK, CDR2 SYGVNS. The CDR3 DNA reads TGTGCCAGCAGTGACTTCGAAGGAGCAGACTATGGCTACACCTTC. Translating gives CASSDFEGADYGYTF.

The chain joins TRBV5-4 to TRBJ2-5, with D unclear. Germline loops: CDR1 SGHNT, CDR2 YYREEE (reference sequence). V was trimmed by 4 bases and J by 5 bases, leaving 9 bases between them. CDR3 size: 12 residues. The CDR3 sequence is CASSPQSETQYF. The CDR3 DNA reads TGTGCCAGCAGCCCCCAATCGGAGACCCAGTACTTC.

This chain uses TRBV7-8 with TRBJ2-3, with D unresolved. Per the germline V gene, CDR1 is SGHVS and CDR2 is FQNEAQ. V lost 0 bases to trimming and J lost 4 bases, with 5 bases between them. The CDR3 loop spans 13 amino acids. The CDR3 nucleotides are TGTGCCAGCAGCTTAGCCCTTGCAGATACGCAGTATTTT. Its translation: CASSLALADTQYF.

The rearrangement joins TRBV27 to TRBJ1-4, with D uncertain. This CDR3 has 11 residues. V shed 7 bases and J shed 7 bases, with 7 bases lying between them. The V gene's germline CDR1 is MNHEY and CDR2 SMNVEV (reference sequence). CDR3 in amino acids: CASKRAEKLFF. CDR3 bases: TGTGCCAGCAAAAGAGCTGAAAAACTGTTTTTT.

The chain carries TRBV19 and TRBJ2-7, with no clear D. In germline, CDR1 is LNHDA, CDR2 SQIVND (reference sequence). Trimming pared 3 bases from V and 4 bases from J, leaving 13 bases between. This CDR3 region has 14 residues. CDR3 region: CASSIRSYGYEQYF. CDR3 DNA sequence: TGTGCCAGTAGTATTCGGTCTTACGGTTACGAGCAGTACTTC. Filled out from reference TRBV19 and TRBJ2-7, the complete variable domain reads DGGITQSPKYLFRKEGQNVTLSCEQNLNHDAMYWYRQDPGQGLRLIYYSQIVNDFQKGDIAEGYSVSREKKESFPLTVTSAQKNPTAFYLCASSIRSYGYEQYFGPGTRLTVT.

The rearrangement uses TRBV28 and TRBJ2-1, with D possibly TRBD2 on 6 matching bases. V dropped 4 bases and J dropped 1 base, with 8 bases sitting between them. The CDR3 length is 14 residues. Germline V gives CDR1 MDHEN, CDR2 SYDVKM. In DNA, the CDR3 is TGTGCCAGCAGTTCGCGGGATTCCTACAATGAGCAGTTCTTC. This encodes CASSSRDSYNEQFF.

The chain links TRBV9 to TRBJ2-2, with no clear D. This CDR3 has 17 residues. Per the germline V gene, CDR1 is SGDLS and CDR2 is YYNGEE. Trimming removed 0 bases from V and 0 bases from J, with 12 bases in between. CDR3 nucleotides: TGTGCCAGCAGCGTAGAGCGAGCCCAAGCGAACACCGGGGAGCTGTTTTTT. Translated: CASSVERAQANTGELFF.

The CDR3 DNA follows: TGTGCCAGCAGCTTAGGGGACAGAGTCTACGAGCAGTACTTC. Its translation: CASSLGDRVYEQYF. This chain uses TRBV13 with TRBJ2-7, with D possibly matching TRBD1 (6 bases). The CDR3 loop spans 14 amino acids. Trimming left V 0 bases short and J 3 bases short, with 9 bases between. Germline loops: CDR1 PRHDT, CDR2 FYEKMQ (reference sequence).

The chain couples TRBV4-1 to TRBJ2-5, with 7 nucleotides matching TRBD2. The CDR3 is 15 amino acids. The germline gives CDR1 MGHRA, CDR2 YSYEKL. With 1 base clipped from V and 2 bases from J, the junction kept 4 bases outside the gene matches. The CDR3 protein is CASSQVWGGQETQYF. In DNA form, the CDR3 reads TGCGCCAGCAGCCAAGTGTGGGGGGGACAAGAGACCCAGTACTTC.

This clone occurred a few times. The DNA for the CDR3 is TGCAGCGTTGGGGGGCTAGCGGGAGAAAACTCCTACAATGAGCAGTTCTTC. This gives the protein CSVGGLAGENSYNEQFF. The chain joins TRBV29-1 to TRBJ2-1; 10 nucleotides align to TRBD2. The V gene's germline CDR1 is SQVTM and CDR2 ANQGSEA. CDR3 length equals 17 residues. V shed 4 bases, J shed 0 bases, and the junction held 9 bases outside the gene matches.

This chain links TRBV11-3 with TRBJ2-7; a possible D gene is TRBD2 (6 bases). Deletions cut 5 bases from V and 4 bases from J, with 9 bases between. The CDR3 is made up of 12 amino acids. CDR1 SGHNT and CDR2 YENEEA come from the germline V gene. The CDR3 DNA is TGTGCCAGCAGCGCGGGAACATACGAGCAGTACTTC. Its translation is CASSAGTYEQYF.

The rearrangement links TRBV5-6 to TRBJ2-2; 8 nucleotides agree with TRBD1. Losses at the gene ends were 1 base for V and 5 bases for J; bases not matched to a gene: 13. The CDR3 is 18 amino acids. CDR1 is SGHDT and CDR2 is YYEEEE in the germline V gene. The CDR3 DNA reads TGTGCCAGCAGCTTGACCGGTTGGCAGGGGGCTGGGACCGGGGAGCTGTTTTTT. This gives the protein CASSLTGWQGAGTGELFF.

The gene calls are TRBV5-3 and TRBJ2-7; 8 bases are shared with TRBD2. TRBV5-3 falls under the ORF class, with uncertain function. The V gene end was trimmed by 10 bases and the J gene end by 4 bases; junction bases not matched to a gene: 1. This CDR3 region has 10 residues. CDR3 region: CASSGYEQYF. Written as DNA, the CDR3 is TGTGCCTCTAGCGGGTACGAGCAGTACTTC.

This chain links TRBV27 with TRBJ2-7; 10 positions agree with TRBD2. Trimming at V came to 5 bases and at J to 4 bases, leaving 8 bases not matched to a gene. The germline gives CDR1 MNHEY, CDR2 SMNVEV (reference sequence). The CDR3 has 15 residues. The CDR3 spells CASSQGLAMRYEQYF. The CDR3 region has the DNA TGTGCCAGCAGTCAGGGACTAGCGATGAGGTACGAGCAGTACTTC.

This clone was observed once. CDR3 DNA sequence: TGTGCCAGCAGCGTAAGAGGAGTGGTGGGGAAGGTCAATGAGCAGTTCTTC. Its protein is CASSVRGVVGKVNEQFF. This sequence joins TRBV9 and TRBJ2-1; no reliable D call. Trimming took 1 base from V and 6 from J, leaving 20 bases between them. This CDR3 has 17 amino acids. Germline V lookup: CDR1 SGDLS, CDR2 YYNGEE.

The CDR3 DNA follows: TGTGCCAGCACTCTAGCGCCAGCCTACGAGCAGTACTTC. As protein: CASTLAPAYEQYF. The chain uses TRBV6-5 and TRBJ2-7, with TRBD2 as a possible D gene (6 bases). The ends were cut back, 7 bases at V and 2 bases at J, with 12 bases in the middle. The CDR3 is 13 amino acids. Germline assignment: CDR1 MNHEY and CDR2 SVGAGI.

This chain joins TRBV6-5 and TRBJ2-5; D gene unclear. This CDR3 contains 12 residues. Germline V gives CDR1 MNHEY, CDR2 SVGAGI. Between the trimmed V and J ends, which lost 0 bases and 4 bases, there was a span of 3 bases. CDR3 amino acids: CASSYSVETQYF. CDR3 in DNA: TGTGCCAGCAGTTACTCGGTAGAGACCCAGTACTTC.

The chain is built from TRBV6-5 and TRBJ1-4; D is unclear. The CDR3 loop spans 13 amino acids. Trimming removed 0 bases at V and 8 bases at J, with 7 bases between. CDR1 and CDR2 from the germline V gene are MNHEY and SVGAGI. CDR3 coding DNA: TGTGCCAGCAGTTACTCATCGCGGGAAAAACTGTTTTTT. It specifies CASSYSSREKLFF.

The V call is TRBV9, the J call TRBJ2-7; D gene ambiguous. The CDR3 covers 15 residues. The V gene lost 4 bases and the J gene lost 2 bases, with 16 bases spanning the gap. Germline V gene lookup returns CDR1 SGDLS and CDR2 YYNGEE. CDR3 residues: CASSPFGRTPYEQYF. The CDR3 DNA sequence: TGTGCCAGCAGCCCCTTTGGACGGACCCCCTACGAGCAGTACTTC.

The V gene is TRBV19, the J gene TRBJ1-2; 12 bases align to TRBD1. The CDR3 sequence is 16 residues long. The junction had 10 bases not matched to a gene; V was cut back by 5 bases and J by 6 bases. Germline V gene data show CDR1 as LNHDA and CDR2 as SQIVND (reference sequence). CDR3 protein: CASSHGTGGAFDGYTF. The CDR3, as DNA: TGTGCCAGTAGTCACGGGACAGGGGGCGCGTTCGATGGCTACACCTTC. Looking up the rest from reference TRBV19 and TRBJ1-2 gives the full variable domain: DGGITQSPKYLFRKEGQNVTLSCEQNLNHDAMYWYRQDPGQGLRLIYYSQIVNDFQKGDIAEGYSVSREKKESFPLTVTSAQKNPTAFYLCASSHGTGGAFDGYTFGSGTRLTVV.

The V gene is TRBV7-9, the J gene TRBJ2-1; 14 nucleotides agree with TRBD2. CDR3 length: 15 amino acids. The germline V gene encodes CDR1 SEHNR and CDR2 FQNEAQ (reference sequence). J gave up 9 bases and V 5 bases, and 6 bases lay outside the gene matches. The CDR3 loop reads CASSDGLAGGIEQFF. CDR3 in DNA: TGTGCCAGCAGCGACGGACTAGCGGGAGGTATTGAGCAGTTCTTC.

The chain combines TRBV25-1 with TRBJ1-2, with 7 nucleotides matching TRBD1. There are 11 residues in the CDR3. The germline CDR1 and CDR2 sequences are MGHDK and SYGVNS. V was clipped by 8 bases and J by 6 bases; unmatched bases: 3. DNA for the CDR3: TGTGCCAGCGAGGGGGCTAATGGCTACACCTTC. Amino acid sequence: CASEGANGYTF.

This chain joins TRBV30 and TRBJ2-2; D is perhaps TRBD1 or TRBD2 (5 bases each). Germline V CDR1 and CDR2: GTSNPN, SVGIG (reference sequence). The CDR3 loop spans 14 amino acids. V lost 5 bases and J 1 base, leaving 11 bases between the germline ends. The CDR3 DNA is TGTGCCTGGGACGGGACGCTGAACACCGGGGAGCTGTTTTTT. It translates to CAWDGTLNTGELFF.

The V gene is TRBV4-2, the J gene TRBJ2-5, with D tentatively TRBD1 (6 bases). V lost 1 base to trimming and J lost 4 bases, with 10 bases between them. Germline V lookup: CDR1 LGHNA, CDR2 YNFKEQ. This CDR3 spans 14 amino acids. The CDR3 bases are TGTGCCAGCAGCCAAGTTCGAGGGGGAGAGACCCAGTACTTC. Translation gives CASSQVRGGETQYF.